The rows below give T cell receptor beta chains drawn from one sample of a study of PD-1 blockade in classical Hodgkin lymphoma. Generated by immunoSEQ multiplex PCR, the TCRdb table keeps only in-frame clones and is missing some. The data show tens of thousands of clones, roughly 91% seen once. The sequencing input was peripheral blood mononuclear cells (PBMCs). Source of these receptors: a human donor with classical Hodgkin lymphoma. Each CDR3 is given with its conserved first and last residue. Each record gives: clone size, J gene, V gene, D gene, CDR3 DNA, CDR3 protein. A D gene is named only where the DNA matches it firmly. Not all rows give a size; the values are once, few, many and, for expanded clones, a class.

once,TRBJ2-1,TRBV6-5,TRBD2,TGTGCCAGCAGTTGGGATAGCGGGAGGCCGGAGGAGCAGTTCTTC,CASSWDSGRPEEQFF
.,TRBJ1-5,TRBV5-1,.,TGCGCCAGCAGCATACCAGACATTTATAGCAATCAGCCCCAGCATTTT,CASSIPDIYSNQPQHF
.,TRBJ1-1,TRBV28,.,TGTGCCAGCGGTCAGGGATTGAACACTGAAGCTTTCTTT,CASGQGLNTEAFF
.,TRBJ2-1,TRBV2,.,TGTGCCAGCACGGGTGGCCTCTCCTACAATGAGCAGTTCTTC,CASTGGLSYNEQFF
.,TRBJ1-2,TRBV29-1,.,TGCAGCGTTGGACGGGGACCTAACTATGGCTACACCTTC,CSVGRGPNYGYTF
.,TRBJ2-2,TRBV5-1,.,TGCGCCAGCAGGGAGGGAGCGCGGGTCACCGGGGAGCTGTTTTTT,CASREGARVTGELFF
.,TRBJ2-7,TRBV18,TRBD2,TGTGCCAGCTCACCACGCGGGGGAATCAGTGCCTCCTACGAGCAGTACTTC,CASSPRGGISASYEQYF
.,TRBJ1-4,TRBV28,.,TGTGCCAGCAGCCCGCCTGGCGCAACTAATGAAAAACTGTTTTTT,CASSPPGATNEKLFF
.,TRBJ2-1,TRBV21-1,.,TGTGCCAGCAGCCCACTAGCCTCCTACAATGAGCAGTTCTTC,CASSPLASYNEQFF
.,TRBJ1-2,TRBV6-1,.,TGTGCCAGCAGTACCAGAGGGGGGGCTGGTGGCTACACCTTC,CASSTRGGAGGYTF
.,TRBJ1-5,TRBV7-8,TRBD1,TGTGCCAGCAGCTTGGGGCTGGTAAGGACAGGGGCGAATCAGCCCCAGCATTTT,CASSLGLVRTGANQPQHF
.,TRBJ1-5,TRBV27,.,TGTGCCAGCAGTCCAGGGGCCGGGAGCGGCCAGCCCCAGCATTTT,CASSPGAGSGQPQHF
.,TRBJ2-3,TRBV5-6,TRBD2,TGTGCCAGCAGCCCTGGCGAGCGGGAAATTCACTATAGCACAGATACGCAGTATTTT,CASSPGEREIHYSTDTQYF
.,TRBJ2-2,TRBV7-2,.,TGTGCCAGCTTCACGGGGGAACACACCGGGGAGCTGTTTTTT,CASFTGEHTGELFF
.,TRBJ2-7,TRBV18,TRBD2,TGTGCCAGCTCACCGGGACTAGCGAATTCCTACGAGCAGTACTTC,CASSPGLANSYEQYF
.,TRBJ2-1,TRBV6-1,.,TGTGCCAGCAGTGAAATTGGGGGGAACCTCCATGAGCAGTTCTTC,CASSEIGGNLHEQFF
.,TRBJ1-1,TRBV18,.,TGTGCCAGCTCACCGGGCCCCCGCGCTGAAGCTTTCTTT,CASSPGPRAEAFF